This T cell receptor beta chain was sequenced in a study of T cell changes during pregnancy in multiple sclerosis. Per the germline V gene, CDR1 is MNHEY and CDR2 is SMNVEV (reference sequence). The CDR3 has 15 residues. V was shortened by 4 bases and J by 3 bases, with 12 bases between the two germline ends. Using immunoSEQ multiplex PCR, the repertoire was profiled, and TCRdb retains in-frame clones only, with some absent. The table shows around 34,000 clones, with 90% occurring only once. The sample in question was CD8+ T cells from peripheral blood mononuclear cells, obtained before pregnancy. This chain links TRBV27 with TRBJ2-2; unclear D gene. This receptor was obtained from a female donor with multiple sclerosis, enrolled in a pregnancy study. This CDR3 reads CASSSQEEYTGELFF. The CDR3 coding sequence is TGTGCCAGCAGTTCCCAAGAGGAGTACACCGGGGAGCTGTTTTTT.